These T cell receptor beta chains were read from a single sample in a study of blood T cell repertoires in COVID-19. Sequenced by immunoSEQ multiplex PCR; TCRdb stores in-frame clones only, minus some. Among around 130,000 clones listed, around nine tenths were seen once. The sequencing input was peripheral blood. These receptors all come from a woman aged 45-60 years with acute or convalescent COVID-19. CDR3s include the opening cysteine and the closing phenylalanine or tryptophan. Size is stated for part of the rows, as once, few or many counts, or as a class when the clone is expanded.

TRBV27	NA	TRBJ1-2	CASSYDRSGGYTF
TRBV7-2	NA	TRBJ1-2	CASSPDGVLYGYTF
TRBV30	NA	TRBJ1-1	CAWSVLRGASEAFF
TRBV5-4	NA	TRBJ2-5	CASSSGQGQETQYF
TRBV6-1	NA	TRBJ1-5	CASSELTGDQPQHF
TRBV30	NA	TRBJ1-5	CAWSQNSNQPQHF
TRBV19	NA	TRBJ1-2	CAGSTGVYGYTF
TRBV6-6	NA	TRBJ2-2	CASSYLAGKNTGELFF
TRBV6-5	few	TRBJ1-1	CASSRLDENVAFF
TRBV14	NA	TRBJ1-3	CASSHGGAGGNTIYF
TRBV5-1	NA	TRBJ1-1	CASSRDRDRPNTEAFF
TRBV14	once	TRBJ1-2	CASSHYRDRNYGYTF
TRBV5-1	NA	TRBJ1-1	CASSWAGGEGTETFF
TRBV3-1/TRBV3-2	NA	TRBJ1-1	CASSRRETEAFF
TRBV6-5	NA	TRBJ1-1	CASRPEGRTEAFF
TRBV6-5	few	TRBJ1-2	CASFRNYGYTF
TRBV19	NA	TRBJ1-1	CASSRQGMETEAFF
TRBV18	NA	TRBJ2-5	CASSPMASQETQYF
TRBV19	NA	TRBJ1-1	CASSRAWGEDTEAFF
TRBV28	NA	TRBJ2-1	CASRLEGTGLNEQFF
TRBV10-3	NA	TRBJ1-1	CAIRETPGYGTEAFF
TRBV11-3	NA	TRBJ2-1	CASSQNRYNEQFF
TRBV2	NA	TRBJ1-2	CASSDPRDSNYGYTF
TRBV28	NA	TRBJ1-2	CASRSTKHEPHGYTF
TRBV19	NA	TRBJ1-1	CASQGGVTEAFF
TRBV4-1	NA	TRBJ1-5	CASSQDHGQPQHF
TRBV5-1	NA	TRBJ2-1	CASSLIEREGHEQFF
TRBV24-1	NA	TRBJ2-3	CATGTGWMQYF
TRBV6-5	NA	TRBJ2-1	CASSYQRGPYNEQFF